The 21 T cell receptor beta chains below all came from one sample that was sequenced in a study of T cell changes during pregnancy in multiple sclerosis. Clones were sequenced by immunoSEQ multiplex PCR, and TCRdb holds only the in-frame ones, with some missing. Of over 100,000 clones in the sample, 92% were seen once. Sequences were derived from peripheral blood, sampled in the third trimester of pregnancy. The receptors originated from a female donor with multiple sclerosis, enrolled in a pregnancy study.

Written as DNA, the CDR3 is TGTGCCAGTAGTAGTTTTCGGGGGGCCCGAAATGAGCAGTTCTTC. As protein: CASSSFRGARNEQFF. This rearrangement joins TRBV19 to TRBJ2-1, with D maybe TRBD2 (7 bases). The germline V and J ends were trimmed by 4 bases and 7 bases, with 17 bases remaining between them. Germline loops: CDR1 LNHDA, CDR2 SQIVND (reference sequence). The CDR3 runs 15 residues.

This clone was picked up one time. This sequence joins TRBV7-3 and TRBJ2-5; 14 positions agree with TRBD2. J lost 3 bases, V lost 5 bases, and 8 bases had no gene match. Germline V lookup: CDR1 SGHTA, CDR2 FQGTGA. The CDR3 is 17 residues long. The CDR3 spells CASSTRLAGGTEETQYF. Here the CDR3 DNA reads TGTGCCAGCAGCACACGACTAGCGGGAGGGACCGAAGAGACCCAGTACTTC. The full variable domain, in which reference TRBV7-3 and TRBJ2-5 provide the parts outside the CDR3, is GAGVSQTPSNKVTEKGKYVELRCDPISGHTALYWYRQSLGQGPEFLIYFQGTGAADDSGLPNDRFFAVRPEGSVSTLKIQRTERGDSAVYLCASSTRLAGGTEETQYFGPGTRLLVL.

This chain joins TRBV2 and TRBJ2-6, with 7 nucleotides matching TRBD2. V shed 4 bases, J shed 0 bases, and the junction held 6 bases outside the gene matches. The CDR3 loop spans 17 amino acids. The germline gives CDR1 SNHLY, CDR2 FYNNEI. The CDR3 sequence: CASSVRGRASGANVLTF. In DNA form, the CDR3 reads TGTGCCAGCAGTGTCCGGGGGAGGGCCTCTGGGGCCAACGTCCTGACTTTC.

This chain links TRBV28 with TRBJ2-7; 9 bases are a match to TRBD2. Germline V CDR1 and CDR2: MDHEN, SYDVKM. V lost 8 bases and J lost 6; bases outside the gene matches: 14. This CDR3 is built from 15 residues. In nucleotides, the CDR3 is TGTGCCAGCGGACCAACAAGCGGGAGGCCCAGCGAGCAGTACTTC. As protein: CASGPTSGRPSEQYF.

The V call is TRBV14, the J call TRBJ1-4; possibly TRBD1 for D (5 bases). The CDR3 is 14 residues long. Trimming took off 0 bases at V and 12 bases at J, with 14 bases between the two ends. Germline CDR1 is SGHDN and CDR2 is FVKESK. The CDR3, as DNA: TGTGCCAGCAGCCAAGACGCAGGGCCGAGTGAACTGTTTTTT. Translation: CASSQDAGPSELFF.

The chain combines TRBV27 with TRBJ2-7, with D tentatively TRBD1 (5 bases). With 2 bases removed from V and 7 bases from J, the gap between germline ends came to 21 bases. In germline, CDR1 is MNHEY, CDR2 SMNVEV (reference sequence). The CDR3 totals 16 residues. The CDR3: CASSLKIGQGGREQYF. In DNA, the CDR3 is TGTGCCAGCAGTTTAAAGATCGGCCAGGGTGGTAGGGAGCAGTACTTC.

This clone was found once. The chain is built from TRBV5-5 and TRBJ1-4, with unresolved D. CDR1 and CDR2 (germline): SGHKS, YYEKEE (reference sequence). V lost 0 bases to trimming and J lost 6 bases, with 9 bases between them. CDR3 length equals 14 residues. The CDR3 is CASSLATPDEKLFF. The CDR3 DNA sequence: TGTGCCAGCAGCTTGGCTACCCCGGATGAAAAACTGTTTTTT.

Written as DNA, the CDR3 is TGCAGCGTTGTTAACAGGAACCTGAACACTGAAGCTTTCTTT. Protein: CSVVNRNLNTEAFF. This rearrangement joins TRBV29-1 to TRBJ1-1, with a tentative D call TRBD1 (5 bases). Germline CDR1 and CDR2: SQVTM and ANQGSEA. The CDR3 sequence is 14 residues long. Trimming removed 4 bases at V and 0 bases at J, with 12 bases between.

This sequence joins TRBV19 and TRBJ1-2, with D tentatively TRBD1 (6 bases). This CDR3 has 15 residues. The V end was cut by 6 bases, the J end by 0 bases, with 14 bases between. Germline V gene data show CDR1 as LNHDA and CDR2 as SQIVND (reference sequence). The chain's CDR3 is CASSNLDRTNYGYTF. CDR3 nucleotide sequence: TGTGCCAGTAGCAATCTTGACAGGACTAACTATGGCTACACCTTC.

The V and J genes are TRBV12-5 and TRBJ2-1; 13 bases fit TRBD2. This CDR3 contains 15 residues. Looked up from germline, CDR1 is LGHNT and CDR2 is FRNRAP. J was trimmed by 10 bases and V by 5 bases; bases with no gene match: 8. The CDR3 reads CASGILAGGPGEQFF. CDR3 coding DNA: TGTGCTAGTGGTATACTAGCGGGAGGGCCCGGAGAGCAGTTCTTC.

This chain uses TRBV9 with TRBJ2-4; 8 bases fit TRBD1. The V and J ends lost 3 bases and 5 bases, in that order; junction bases with no gene match: 7. There are 15 residues in the CDR3. From germline, CDR1 is SGDLS and CDR2 YYNGEE. The CDR3 DNA follows: TGTGCCAGCAGCGGGCAGGGGGCGGAGGAAAACATTCAGTACTTC. Amino acid sequence: CASSGQGAEENIQYF.

The V call is TRBV18, the J call TRBJ2-6; TRBD1 matches at 8 bases. Losses at the gene ends were 2 bases for V and 0 bases for J; bases not matched to a gene: 6. The CDR3 runs 18 residues. Germline assignment: CDR1 KGHSH and CDR2 LQKENI. DNA for the CDR3: TGTGCCAGCTCACCATTGAGACAGGGGCGCTCTGGGGCCAACGTCCTGACTTTC. This gives the protein CASSPLRQGRSGANVLTF. The full variable domain, with the rest looked up from reference TRBV18 and TRBJ2-6, is NAGVMQNPRHLVRRRGQEARLRCSPMKGHSHVYWYRQLPEEGLKFMVYLQKENIIDESGMPKERFSAEFPKEGPSILRIQQVVRGDSAAYFCASSPLRQGRSGANVLTFGAGSRLTVL.

The chain couples TRBV6-6 to TRBJ2-7; 9 positions match TRBD1. In germline, CDR1 is MNHNY, CDR2 SVGAGI (reference sequence). The ends lost 5 bases at V and 5 bases at J; junction bases unmatched: 7. The CDR3 runs 14 residues. CDR3 DNA: TGTGCCAGCAGTCCGCCGGGACAGGGTCACGAGCAGTACTTC. This codes for CASSPPGQGHEQYF.

This clone showed up just once. This sample also contains other DNA sequences that code for the same CDR3. This chain connects TRBV5-4 to TRBJ2-7; 11 nucleotides align to TRBD1. The CDR3 is 15 amino acids. Germline V lookup: CDR1 SGHNT, CDR2 YYREEE (reference sequence). V lost 1 base and J lost 3; bases outside the gene matches: 3. CDR3 region: CASSLPGTGGYEQYF. In DNA form, the CDR3 reads TGTGCCAGCAGCTTGCCCGGGACAGGGGGCTACGAGCAGTACTTC.

The J gene is TRBJ1-1, the V gene TRBV27; 8 bases match TRBD1. The CDR3 length is 15 residues. J was trimmed by 5 bases and V by 5 bases; bases with no gene match: 10. CDR1 and CDR2 (germline): MNHEY, SMNVEV (reference sequence). CDR3 residues: CASSRGPGGMTEAFF. Here the CDR3 DNA reads TGTGCCAGCAGTCGTGGTCCAGGGGGCATGACTGAAGCTTTCTTT.

This chain links TRBV6-5 with TRBJ2-7, with D unclear. The germline V gene encodes CDR1 MNHEY and CDR2 SVGAGI. V was clipped by 7 bases and J by 2 bases, with 6 bases between them. The length of the CDR3 is 11 residues. The CDR3 nucleotides read TGTGCCAGCACATCAGCCTACGAGCAGTACTTC. Encoded protein: CASTSAYEQYF.

CDR3 loop: CASSLAQGGSAEQYF. The CDR3 nucleotides are TGCGCCAGCAGCTTGGCACAGGGCGGGTCGGCCGAGCAGTACTTC. The rearrangement uses TRBV5-1 and TRBJ2-7; the D gene is possibly TRBD1 (6 bases). The V end was cut by 0 bases, the J end by 6 bases, with 16 bases between. This CDR3 has 15 amino acids. Looked up from germline, CDR1 is SGHRS and CDR2 is YFSETQ. The full variable domain, rest sourced from reference TRBV5-1 and TRBJ2-7, is KAGVTQTPRYLIKTRGQQVTLSCSPISGHRSVSWYQQTPGQGLQFLFEYFSETQRNKGNFPGRFSGRQFSNSRSEMNVSTLELGDSALYLCASSLAQGGSAEQYFGPGTRLTVT.

The rearrangement links TRBV27 to TRBJ2-6, with TRBD2 identical over 11 bases. CDR1 is MNHEY, CDR2 SMNVEV, per germline (reference sequence). The trim removed 6 bases at V and 2 bases at J, leaving 6 bases unmatched. The CDR3 sequence is 17 residues long. The CDR3 coding sequence is TGTGCCAGCAGGGTGACTAGCGGGGAAACTGGGGCCAACGTCCTGACTTTC. Its translation is CASRVTSGETGANVLTF.

CDR3 loop: CASTRGTSSNQPQHF. CDR3 nucleotides: TGTGCCAGCACCAGGGGGACTTCTAGCAATCAGCCCCAGCATTTT. The J gene is TRBJ1-5, the V gene TRBV5-8; 7 bases fit TRBD1. There are 15 residues in the CDR3. Germline CDR1 reads SGHTS; CDR2 reads YDEGEE. V shed 6 bases, J shed 0 bases, and the junction held 6 bases outside the gene matches.

The chain links TRBV5-1 to TRBJ1-1; TRBD1 aligns across 7 bases. Germline CDR1 is SGHRS and CDR2 is YFSETQ. The CDR3 runs to 13 residues. The ends lost 4 bases at V and 8 bases at J; junction bases unmatched: 8. The CDR3 bases are TGCGCCAGCAGCCTCGGACAGGATAGGGAAGCTTTCTTT. This translates into CASSLGQDREAFF.

The genes are TRBV28 and TRBJ1-1; D is perhaps TRBD1 (6 bases). The CDR3 loop spans 14 amino acids. V was shortened by 1 base and J by 4 bases, with 10 bases between the two germline ends. The germline V gene encodes CDR1 MDHEN and CDR2 SYDVKM. The CDR3 spells CASSLSGVLTEAFF. In nucleotides, the CDR3 is TGTGCCAGCAGTTTATCAGGGGTTCTCACTGAAGCTTTCTTT. The full variable domain, completed using reference TRBV28 and TRBJ1-1, is DVKVTQSSRYLVKRTGEKVFLECVQDMDHENMFWYRQDPGLGLRLIYFSYDVKMKEKGDIPEGYSVSREKKERFSLILESASTNQTSMYLCASSLSGVLTEAFFGQGTRLTVV.